This T cell receptor (beta chain) was sequenced for a study of radiation and T cells in renal cell carcinoma. Time point of the sample: baseline pretreatment blood. The treatment was: 15 Gy SBRT to primary tumor, nephrectomy 4 weeks later. CDR3 length equals 15 residues. Trimming cost V 2 bases and J 2 bases; bases outside gene matches: 6. The germline gives CDR1 LNHDA, CDR2 SQIVND (reference sequence). Produced via immunoSEQ multiplex PCR; TCRdb's table is partial and in-frame only. The table lists about 91,000 clones, about 79% of them singletons. Broader study findings: Top tumor clonotypes rose in blood 2 weeks post-radiation, then contracted. Baseline intratumoral clonotype presence is unknown without pretreatment biopsies.

Comment on this clone: Antigen specificity is unknown.

Sequencing used blood, obtained from a patient whose treatment included radiotherapy and nephrectomy. This chain uses TRBV19 with TRBJ2-7; 7 bases agree with TRBD1. This clonotype was obtained from a man in his sixties with renal cell carcinoma. The CDR3 reads CASSIQTGATYEQYF. In nucleotides, the CDR3 is TGTGCCAGTAGTATACAAACAGGGGCCACCTACGAGCAGTACTTC.